A selection of T cell receptor beta chains follows, all from one sample in a study of T cell responses to AZD1222 COVID-19 vaccine. Only in-frame clones appear in the TCRdb table, and some are missing; sequencing was by immunoSEQ multiplex PCR. The sample records about 120,000 clones, 80% to 90% being singletons. Sequencing used peripheral blood, obtained on day 0 of AZD1222 vaccination. All receptors derive from an adult in good health. CDR3s include the opening cysteine and the closing phenylalanine or tryptophan. The D gene is left open where the match is weak. Clone sizes are given selectively: once, few, many, or a class where the clone is expanded.

D,J,V,size,CDR3,DNA
-,TRBJ2-1,TRBV5-4,-,CASSDGVNNEQFF,TGTGCCAGCAGCGACGGAGTTAACAATGAGCAGTTCTTC
TRBD1,TRBJ1-6,TRBV30,-,CAWDRGNYNSPLHF,TGTGCCTGGGACAGGGGCAACTATAATTCACCCCTCCACTTT
-,TRBJ1-1,TRBV5-1,-,CASSLGFVVSEAFF,TGCGCCAGCAGCTTGGGGTTTGTGGTTTCTGAAGCTTTCTTT
TRBD2,TRBJ2-1,TRBV6-2/TRBV6-3,-,CASSYPSGRGEFF,TGTGCCAGCAGTTACCCTAGCGGGAGAGGGGAGTTCTTC
TRBD2,TRBJ2-7,TRBV6-2/TRBV6-3,-,CASSSPTSLPYEQYF,TGTGCCAGCAGTTCCCCGACTAGCCTCCCCTACGAGCAGTACTTC
TRBD1,TRBJ1-4,TRBV7-9,once,CASSFGLRGVGEKLFF,TGTGCCAGCAGCTTCGGCCTCAGGGGGGTCGGAGAAAAACTGTTTTTT
TRBD1,TRBJ2-7,TRBV19,many,CASSIKGGRYEQYF,TGTGCCAGTAGTATAAAAGGGGGCCGCTACGAGCAGTACTTC
-,TRBJ2-3,TRBV9,-,CASSATLAPDTQYF,TGTGCCAGCAGCGCCACACTAGCCCCGGATACGCAGTATTTT
-,TRBJ2-6,TRBV6-4,-,CASSDLPTGLSSGANVLTF,TGTGCCAGCAGTGACCTCCCGACAGGACTTAGCTCTGGGGCCAACGTCCTGACTTTC
-,TRBJ2-7,TRBV10-3,-,CAIRADNAYEQYF,TGTGCCATCAGAGCGGACAACGCCTACGAGCAGTACTTC
-,TRBJ1-2,TRBV7-2,-,CASSGRDGALEGYTF,TGTGCCAGCAGCGGCCGGGACGGCGCCCTGGAAGGCTACACCTTC
TRBD2,TRBJ2-1,TRBV7-3,-,CASSLGGGLVYEQFF,TGTGCCAGCAGCTTAGGCGGGGGGCTTGTATATGAGCAGTTCTTC
-,TRBJ2-3,TRBV19,-,CASSWQGSGADTQYF,TGTGCCAGTAGCTGGCAGGGGAGTGGCGCAGATACGCAGTATTTT
TRBD2,TRBJ2-1,TRBV9,-,CASSGLAGGPQNEQFF,TGTGCCAGCAGCGGCCTAGCGGGAGGGCCGCAGAATGAGCAGTTCTTC
TRBD1,TRBJ1-2,TRBV5-1,-,CASSSFGQDYGYTF,TGCGCCAGCAGCTCATTTGGACAGGACTATGGCTACACCTTC
TRBD2,TRBJ2-5,TRBV4-3,-,CASSRGLAGGQETQYF,TGCGCCAGCAGCCGCGGACTAGCGGGGGGGCAAGAGACCCAGTACTTC
-,TRBJ1-4,TRBV28,-,CASSVGQGAFF,-
-,TRBJ1-1,TRBV6-5,-,CASRRGNTEAFF,TGTGCCAGCAGGAGGGGGAACACTGAAGCTTTCTTT
TRBD1,TRBJ2-2,TRBV29-1,once,CSVGGTGNTGELFF,TGCAGCGTTGGCGGGACAGGGAACACCGGGGAGCTGTTTTTT
TRBD1,TRBJ1-5,TRBV5-6,-,CASGGDRVRQPQHF,TGTGCCAGCGGGGGGGACAGGGTAAGGCAGCCCCAGCATTTT
-,TRBJ1-2,TRBV28,-,CASSRTQWGSTPHGYTF,TGTGCCAGCAGCCGAACGCAATGGGGGAGCACACCCCATGGCTACACCTTC
-,TRBJ1-2,TRBV11-1,-,CASSSRMSENYGYTF,TGTGCCAGCAGTTCTCGTATGTCAGAGAACTATGGCTACACCTTC
-,TRBJ1-2,TRBV10-3,-,CAISESEGRGDYGYTF,TGTGCCATCAGTGAGTCGGAAGGTCGGGGTGACTATGGCTACACCTTC
-,TRBJ1-5,TRBV6-5,-,CASRAHQPQHF,TGTGCCAGCAGGGCACATCAGCCCCAGCATTTT
TRBD1,TRBJ1-6,TRBV2,-,CAGGTAASPYAATDNSPLHF,TGTGCCGGGGGGACAGCCGCTTCACCATATGCCGCTACGGATAATTCACCCCTCCACTTT
TRBD1,TRBJ1-4,TRBV9,-,CASSVGTGYEKLFF,TGTGCCAGCAGCGTAGGGACAGGGTATGAAAAACTGTTTTTT
-,TRBJ2-1,TRBV11-2,-,CASSLVTYNNEQFF,TGTGCCAGCAGCTTAGTTACGTATAACAATGAGCAGTTCTTC
-,TRBJ2-1,TRBV7-2,-,CASSLGVNEQFF,TGTGCCAGCAGCCTTGGGGTCAATGAGCAGTTCTTC
-,TRBJ2-1,TRBV7-2,-,CASSLRWGDNEQFF,TGTGCCAGCAGCTTGAGATGGGGGGATAATGAGCAGTTCTTC
TRBD1,TRBJ2-3,TRBV2,-,CASSNRGNTDTQYF,TGTGCCAGCAGCAACAGGGGAAACACAGATACGCAGTATTTT
TRBD2,TRBJ2-7,TRBV5-5,-,CASSFGGSYEQYF,TGTGCCAGCAGCTTCGGGGGGTCCTACGAGCAGTACTTC
-,TRBJ1-2,TRBV30,-,CAWGQLPNYGYTF,TGTGCCTGGGGACAGTTACCTAACTATGGCTACACCTTC
-,TRBJ1-2,TRBV4-1,-,CASSQDGFYGYTF,TGCGCCAGCAGCCAGGACGGCTTCTATGGCTACACCTTC
-,TRBJ2-7,TRBV7-2,-,CASSRMGGFYEQYF,TGTGCCAGCAGCCGGATGGGCGGGTTCTACGAGCAGTACTTC
-,TRBJ1-3,TRBV4-3,once,CASSQAQGSGNTIYF,TGCGCCAGCAGCCAAGCCCAGGGATCTGGAAACACCATATATTTT
-,TRBJ2-7,TRBV7-9,-,CASSLAGQEQYF,TGTGCCAGCAGCTTAGCGGGCCAGGAGCAGTACTTC
-,TRBJ2-1,TRBV5-4,-,CASSSTRDYNEQFF,TGTGCCAGCAGTTCCACTAGAGATTACAATGAGCAGTTCTTC
-,TRBJ2-1,TRBV6-5,-,CASTHRAASYNEQFF,TGTGCCAGCACCCACAGGGCGGCCTCTTACAATGAGCAGTTCTTC
TRBD1,TRBJ1-4,TRBV15,-,CATSRRQGAKEKLFF,TGTGCCACCAGCAGAAGACAGGGGGCTAAAGAAAAACTGTTTTTT
TRBD1,TRBJ1-2,TRBV6-1,-,CASSEGTGGDYGYTF,TGTGCCAGCAGTGAAGGGACAGGGGGGGACTATGGCTACACCTTC
-,TRBJ1-5,TRBV6-6,-,CASSYSGLKPNQPQHF,TGTGCCAGCAGTTACTCAGGACTGAAGCCCAATCAGCCCCAGCATTTT
-,TRBJ2-2,TRBV5-4,-,CASSLETFRANTGELFF,TGTGCCAGCAGCCTCGAGACCTTCAGGGCAAACACCGGGGAGCTGTTTTTT
-,TRBJ2-3,TRBV7-9,few,CASSGKGQSSTDTQYF,TGTGCCAGCAGCGGCAAGGGGCAGTCTAGCACAGATACGCAGTATTTT
-,TRBJ2-2,TRBV14,once,CASRTMNTGELFF,TGTGCCAGCAGGACTATGAACACCGGGGAGCTGTTTTTT
TRBD1,TRBJ1-5,TRBV4-1,-,CASSQGTGDQPQHF,TGCGCCAGCAGCCAGGGGACAGGGGATCAGCCCCAGCATTTT
TRBD1,TRBJ2-3,TRBV4-1,-,CASSQTRGSTDTQYF,TGCGCCAGCAGCCAAACCAGGGGGAGCACAGATACGCAGTATTTT
-,TRBJ1-4,TRBV2,once,CASSVGDGRNEKLFF,TGTGCCAGCAGTGTTGGGGACGGACGTAATGAAAAACTGTTTTTT